The entry that follows covers one T cell receptor (beta chain) sequence. The antigen remains unidentified. As defined, naive CD8 cells were CD45RO-negative and positively selected for CCR7, with terminally differentiated effector memory CD45RA+ cells excluded. Generated by immunoSEQ multiplex PCR, the TCRdb table keeps only in-frame clones and is missing some. The sample shows hundreds of thousands of clones, 98% of them seen only once. The sample comes from a study of shared clonotypes between healthy human individuals. Whole-study findings and limits: Rarefaction showed sorted-subset sequencing was incomplete despite large depth.

The clonotype originates from a man aged 25 to 40 in good health. The sequenced sample was naive CD8+ T cells sorted from blood.

The CDR3 DNA is TGCAGCGTGGCGGCCAGCGGGAGGGCCATAGAGCAGTTCTTC. Translating it yields CSVAASGRAIEQFF. This chain joins TRBV29-1 and TRBJ2-1, with 10 bases lining up with TRBD2. CDR3 size: 14 residues. V lost 6 bases, J lost 10 bases, and 12 bases stayed unmatched. Germline V lookup: CDR1 SQVTM, CDR2 ANQGSEA.